This T cell receptor beta chain derives from a study of T cell responses to AZD1222 COVID-19 vaccine. The data were produced by immunoSEQ multiplex PCR, yet TCRdb's version contains in-frame clones alone and is incomplete. The table records 150,000 to 160,000 clones, roughly nine tenths of them present only once. General study results and limits: White British people made up most donors, females outnumbered males, and clonal diversity was possibly underestimated.

Comments on this clone: Its antigen is not identified.

This TCR derives from an adult in good health. Source: peripheral blood, taken on day 0 of MenACWY control vaccination.

This CDR3 reads CASSYLRGRNTEAFF. CDR3 in DNA: TGTGCCAGCAGTTACCTGCGGGGGCGGAACACTGAAGCTTTCTTT. The V call is TRBV6-5, the J call TRBJ1-1, with D possibly being TRBD1 (6 bases). V lost 2 bases, J lost 1 base, and 11 bases lay in between. The CDR3 is made up of 15 amino acids. Germline V CDR1 and CDR2: MNHEY, SVGAGI.